The subject of this entry is one T cell receptor beta chain. TCR beta cDNA was prepared out of about 510 ng total RNA by means of a constant-region primer. A slightly modified ARM-PCR protocol with three nested multiplex PCR rounds produced these TCR beta libraries. TRBV1-TRBV30 forward primers paired with a C-beta reverse primer drove the first two PCR rounds, about 10 cycles each. One entry per CDR3 protein, called by TCRdb with MiXCR from the multiplex PCR reads. The sample contains 310,000 or so distinct CDR3 sequences, almost 60% of which appear only once. The entry originates in a study of tumor-infiltrating lymphocytes in primary liver carcinoma. Looking at the study overall: Surgical resection was used to treat these primary liver carcinoma patients.

For blood RNA, unsorted whole blood served as the source, and germline DNA was extracted too. HBV chronically infected the treatment-naive patients. Presurgery, around 4 milliliters of peripheral blood were collected. The V segment lost 0 bases and the J segment 3 bases; nucleotides outside the gene matches: 16. The germline V gene has CDR1 MGHRA and CDR2 YSYEKL. CDR3 length: 21 residues. The receptor was derived from a woman in her twenties or thirties with primary liver carcinoma and hepatitis B virus infection. Sample: peripheral blood. The chain recombines TRBV4-1 with TRBJ2-6; 8 positions match TRBD1. As DNA, the CDR3 is TGCGCCAGCAGCCAAGAAAGGTCCCCGGGGACAGGTATAATTGGGGCCAACGTCCTGACTTTC. Translated: CASSQERSPGTGIIGANVLTF.